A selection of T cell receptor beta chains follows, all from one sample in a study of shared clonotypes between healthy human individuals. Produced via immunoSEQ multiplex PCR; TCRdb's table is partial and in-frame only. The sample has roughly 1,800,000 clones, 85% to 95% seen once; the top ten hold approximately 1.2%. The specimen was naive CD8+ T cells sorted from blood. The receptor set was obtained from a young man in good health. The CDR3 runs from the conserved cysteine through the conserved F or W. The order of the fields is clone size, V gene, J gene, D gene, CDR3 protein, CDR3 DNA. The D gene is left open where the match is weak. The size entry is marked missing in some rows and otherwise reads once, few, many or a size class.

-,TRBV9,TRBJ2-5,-,CASSPTSEETQYF,TGTGCCAGCAGCCCGACTAGTGAGGAGACCCAGTACTTC
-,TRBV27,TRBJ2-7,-,CASSFAQAQSYEQYF,TGTGCCAGCAGTTTCGCGCAGGCCCAGTCATACGAGCAGTACTTC
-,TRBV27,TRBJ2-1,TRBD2,CASSLTASGFNNEQFF,TGTGCCAGCAGTTTAACGGCTAGCGGGTTTAACAATGAGCAGTTCTTC
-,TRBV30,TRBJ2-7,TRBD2,CAREGTSAYEQYF,TGTGCCAGGGAGGGGACTAGCGCCTACGAGCAGTACTTC
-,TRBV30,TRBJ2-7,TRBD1,CSGAGGYEQYF,TGTTCAGGGGCAGGGGGCTACGAGCAGTACTTC
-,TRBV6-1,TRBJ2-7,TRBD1,CASSPGTGASYEQYF,TGCGCCAGCAGCCCCGGGACAGGGGCCTCCTACGAGCAGTACTTC
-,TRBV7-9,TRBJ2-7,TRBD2,CASSLVGSSGVYEQYF,TGTGCCAGCAGCTTAGTAGGGTCTAGCGGAGTCTACGAGCAGTACTTC
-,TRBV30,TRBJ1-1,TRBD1,CAWRSTGDPTEAFF,TGTGCCTGGAGATCTACAGGGGACCCCACTGAAGCTTTCTTT
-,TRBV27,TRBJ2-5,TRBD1,CASSYRTGGLVKYF,TGTGCCAGCAGTTACAGGACAGGGGGCCTAGTGAAGTACTTC
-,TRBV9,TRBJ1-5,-,CASSGREGQPQHF,TGTGCCAGCAGCGGACGGGAGGGTCAGCCCCAGCATTTT
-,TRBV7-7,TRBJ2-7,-,CASSSGSGAHDEQYF,TGTGCTAGCAGCTCCGGCTCCGGGGCGCACGACGAGCAGTACTTC
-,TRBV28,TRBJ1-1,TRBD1,CASRTRGLGTEAFF,TGTGCCAGCAGAACAAGGGGGCTAGGGACTGAAGCTTTCTTT
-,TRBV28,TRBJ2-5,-,CASSLYRAFETQYF,TGTGCCAGCAGTTTATACAGGGCGTTCGAGACCCAGTACTTC
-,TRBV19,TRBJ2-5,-,CASSTLGVGGETQYF,TGTGCCAGTAGTACGTTAGGGGTCGGAGGGGAGACCCAGTACTTC
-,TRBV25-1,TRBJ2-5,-,CASSQSIKETQYF,TGTGCCAGCAGTCAGTCCATAAAAGAGACCCAGTACTTC
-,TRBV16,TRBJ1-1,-,CASSLRQGMNTEAFF,TGTGCCAGCAGCCTTCGGCAGGGGATGAACACTGAAGCTTTCTTT
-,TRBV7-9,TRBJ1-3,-,CASSDGPGNTIYF,TGTGCCAGCAGCGACGGGCCTGGAAACACCATATATTTT
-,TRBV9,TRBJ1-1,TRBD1,CASSATGGVYLNTEAFF,TGTGCCAGCAGCGCGACAGGGGGCGTTTATTTGAACACTGAAGCTTTCTTT
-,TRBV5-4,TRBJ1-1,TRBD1,CASSPPGQGETEAFF,TGTGCCAGCAGCCCACCGGGACAGGGGGAGACTGAAGCTTTCTTT
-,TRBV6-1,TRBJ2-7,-,CASSEPGSGYEQYF,TGTGCCAGCAGTGAACCGGGCAGTGGGTACGAGCAGTACTTC
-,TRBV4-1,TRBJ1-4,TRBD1,CASMGQYKEKLFF,TGCGCCAGCATGGGACAGTATAAAGAAAAACTGTTTTTT
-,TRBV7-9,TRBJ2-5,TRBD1,CASSRGQGVQETQYF,TGTGCCAGCAGCAGGGGACAGGGCGTCCAAGAGACCCAGTACTTC
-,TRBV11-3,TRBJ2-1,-,CASSFRTNWEQFF,TGTGCCAGCAGCTTCCGGACGAACTGGGAGCAGTTCTTC
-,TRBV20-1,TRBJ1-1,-,CSARPNTEAFF,TGCAGTGCTAGGCCAAACACTGAAGCTTTCTTT
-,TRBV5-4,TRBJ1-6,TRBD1,CASSRSGQPSNSPLHF,TGTGCCAGCAGCCGCTCGGGACAGCCTAGTAATTCACCCCTCCACTTT
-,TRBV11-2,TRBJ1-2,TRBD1,CASSLLPGQGGSYGYTF,TGTGCCAGCAGCTTATTACCGGGACAGGGTGGTTCCTATGGCTACACCTTC
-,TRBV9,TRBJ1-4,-,CASSPWTAPREKLFF,TGTGCCAGCAGCCCGTGGACAGCTCCGAGGGAAAAACTGTTTTTT
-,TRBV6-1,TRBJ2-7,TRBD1,CASSEYQGAYEQYF,TGTGCCAGCAGTGAATACCAGGGGGCCTACGAGCAGTACTTC
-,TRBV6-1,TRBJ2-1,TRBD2,CASNLAGGSYNEQFF,TGTGCCAGCAATTTAGCGGGGGGGTCCTACAATGAGCAGTTCTTC
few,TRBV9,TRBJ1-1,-,CASSVEGNTNTEAFF,TGTGCCAGCAGCGTAGAAGGGAATACGAACACTGAAGCTTTCTTT
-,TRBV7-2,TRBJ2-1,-,CASSDTRNRIDEQFF,TGTGCCAGCAGCGACACCCGTAATCGAATAGATGAGCAGTTCTTC
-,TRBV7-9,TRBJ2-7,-,CASSLEMVADSPISYEQYF,TGTGCCAGCAGCTTAGAGATGGTCGCCGATTCCCCGATTTCCTACGAGCAGTACTTC
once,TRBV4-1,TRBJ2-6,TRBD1,CASSQRQGAPSGANVLTF,TGCGCCAGCAGCCAAAGACAGGGCGCCCCCTCTGGGGCCAACGTCCTGACTTTC
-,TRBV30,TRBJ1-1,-,CAWGWGGPSDTEAFF,TGTGCCTGGGGGTGGGGAGGACCGTCGGACACTGAAGCTTTCTTT
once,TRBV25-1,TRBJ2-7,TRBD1,CASRRTGGGDEQYF,TGTGCCAGCAGGCGGACAGGGGGCGGGGACGAGCAGTACTTC
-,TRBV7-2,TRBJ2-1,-,CASSLVNHEQFF,TGTGCCAGCAGCTTAGTGAACCATGAGCAGTTCTTC
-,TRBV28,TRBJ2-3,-,CASSSRTPADTDTQYF,TGTGCCAGCAGTTCCCGGACACCCGCCGACACAGATACGCAGTATTTT
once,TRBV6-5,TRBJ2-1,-,CASSYSIGLKYNEQFF,TGTGCCAGCAGTTACTCAATAGGGCTGAAATACAATGAGCAGTTCTTC
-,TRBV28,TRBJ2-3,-,CASSLGPDASTDTQYF,TGTGCCAGCAGTTTGGGCCCCGACGCTAGCACAGATACGCAGTATTTT
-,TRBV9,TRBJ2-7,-,CASSPGPDETYEQYF,TGTGCCAGCAGCCCTGGGCCAGACGAAACCTACGAGCAGTACTTC
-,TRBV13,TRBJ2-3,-,CASSHSDTQYF,TGTGCCAGCAGCCATAGTGATACGCAGTATTTT
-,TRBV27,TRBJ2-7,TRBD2,CASSFLAGGHEQYF,TGTGCCAGCAGTTTTCTAGCGGGAGGGCACGAGCAGTACTTC
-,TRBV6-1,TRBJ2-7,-,CASSEVGGLVSYEQYF,TGTGCCAGCAGTGAAGTCGGGGGGCTGGTAAGCTACGAGCAGTACTTC
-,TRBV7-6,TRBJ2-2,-,CASSLAIGGELFF,TGTGCCAGCAGCTTAGCGATAGGCGGGGAGCTGTTTTTT
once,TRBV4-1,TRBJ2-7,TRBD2,CASSQDRLAEAYEQYF,TGCGCCAGCAGCCAAGACCGACTAGCGGAAGCCTACGAGCAGTACTTC
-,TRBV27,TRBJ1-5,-,CASSPLGSNQPQHF,TGTGCCAGCAGTCCACTCGGATCGAATCAGCCCCAGCATTTT
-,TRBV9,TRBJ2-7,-,CASSGEDDVSYEQYF,TGTGCCAGCAGCGGAGAAGACGACGTTTCCTACGAGCAGTACTTC
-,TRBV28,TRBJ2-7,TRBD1,CASSLFPTGVTYEQYF,TGTGCCAGCAGTTTATTCCCGACAGGGGTCACCTACGAGCAGTACTTC